These 16 T cell receptor beta chains were all obtained from the same sample, sequenced in a study of blood T cell repertoires in COVID-19. Sequencing was performed with immunoSEQ multiplex PCR; in TCRdb, only in-frame clones are kept and a portion is missing. Of 50,000 to 65,000 clones in the sample, approximately 92% were seen once. What was sequenced was peripheral blood. The receptor set was obtained from a man aged 55 to 70 with active COVID-19.

A single count supports this clone. The chain links TRBV10-1 to TRBJ2-5; D gene ambiguous. This CDR3 is built from 8 residues. The germline V gene has CDR1 WNHNN and CDR2 SYGVQD (reference sequence). Trimming left V 10 bases short and J 12 bases short, with 9 bases between. This CDR3 reads CATQEEYF. CDR3 coding DNA: TGCGCCACCCAGGAAGAGTACTTC.

This rearrangement joins TRBV7-2 to TRBJ2-7; D possibly corresponds to TRBD2 (5 bases). CDR1 and CDR2 (germline): SGHTA, FQGNSA. CDR3 size: 15 residues. V dropped 3 bases and J dropped 4 bases, with 16 bases sitting between them. The CDR3, as DNA: TGTGCCAGCAGCTTGTTTCGGGGAGCGGCATACGAGCAGTACTTC. This translates into CASSLFRGAAYEQYF.

V is TRBV19 and J is TRBJ2-2; 10 positions match TRBD1. V lost 10 bases, J lost 4 bases, and 21 bases stayed unmatched. The CDR3 length is 19 residues. Germline loops: CDR1 LNHDA, CDR2 SQIVND (reference sequence). CDR3 loop: CATRKMVVGTGDLTGELFF. CDR3 DNA sequence: TGTGCCACCAGAAAAATGGTGGTGGGGACAGGGGACCTCACCGGGGAGCTGTTTTTT. The full variable domain, completed using reference TRBV19 and TRBJ2-2, is DGGITQSPKYLFRKEGQNVTLSCEQNLNHDAMYWYRQDPGQGLRLIYYSQIVNDFQKGDIAEGYSVSREKKESFPLTVTSAQKNPTAFYLCATRKMVVGTGDLTGELFFGEGSRLTVL.

The chain is built from TRBV7-2 and TRBJ2-5; a weak D match, TRBD2 (6 bases). Germline V gene sequence: CDR1 SGHTA, CDR2 FQGNSA. Deletions cut 5 bases from V and 7 bases from J, with 20 bases between. This CDR3 has 15 amino acids. CDR3 nucleotides: TGTGCCAGCAGCCAGGCCGGGACTCGGAGTGGGACCCAGTACTTC. Translated, it gives CASSQAGTRSGTQYF.

This chain connects TRBV4-2 to TRBJ2-7; TRBD1 is a possible D gene (6 bases). CDR1 and CDR2 from the germline V gene are LGHNA and YNFKEQ. Trimming removed 1 base from V and 6 bases from J, with 10 bases in between. CDR3 length: 13 residues. The CDR3 DNA reads as TGTGCCAGCAGCCAAGTCTTGGACAGCGAGCAGTACTTC. Amino acids: CASSQVLDSEQYF.

This clone is a singleton in its sample. This sequence joins TRBV18 and TRBJ2-7; 7 bases are a match to TRBD1. Germline CDR1 and CDR2: KGHSH and LQKENI. The CDR3 loop spans 16 amino acids. With 3 bases clipped from V and 5 bases from J, the junction kept 13 bases outside the gene matches. The CDR3: CASSPQWTGFMNEQYF. Written as DNA, the CDR3 is TGTGCCAGCTCACCCCAATGGACAGGTTTCATGAACGAGCAGTACTTC.

The chain carries TRBV28 and TRBJ2-3, with 9 bases lining up with TRBD2. The CDR3 sequence is 16 residues long. V trimming: 6 bases; J trimming: 1 base; junction bases outside the gene matches: 8. Germline values: CDR1 MDHEN, CDR2 SYDVKM. The CDR3 is CASRVAGAYGTDTQYF. Written as DNA, the CDR3 is TGTGCCAGCAGGGTAGCGGGAGCTTATGGCACAGATACGCAGTATTTT.

The CDR3 spells CASSRVRGDEQYF. The DNA for the CDR3 is TGCGCCAGCAGCCGAGTCAGGGGGGACGAGCAGTACTTC. The chain employs TRBV4-3 and TRBJ2-7, with D possibly matching TRBD1 (7 bases). The ends were cut back, 4 bases at V and 5 bases at J, with 12 bases in the middle. Germline lookup yields CDR1 LGHNA and CDR2 YSLEER. This CDR3 region has 13 residues.

The chain has TRBV7-8 and TRBJ2-7; 10 bases line up with TRBD2. CDR3 length: 17 amino acids. J was trimmed by 0 bases and V by 5 bases; bases with no gene match: 10. Germline V CDR1 and CDR2: SGHVS, FQNEAQ. CDR3 region: CASSHTTSGLSSYEQYF. For the CDR3, the DNA is TGTGCCAGCAGCCATACGACTAGCGGGCTGAGCTCCTACGAGCAGTACTTC.

V gene TRBV11-3 combines with J gene TRBJ2-7; 7 bases are a match to TRBD2. Germline loops: CDR1 SGHNT, CDR2 YENEEA. V lost 1 base, J lost 4 bases, and 7 bases stayed unmatched. This CDR3 region has 15 residues. CDR3 nucleotides: TGTGCCAGCAGCTTAGGATCGGGGGGATGGTACGAGCAGTACTTC. This codes for CASSLGSGGWYEQYF.

The chain recombines TRBV14 with TRBJ1-5; D is ambiguous. V lost 0 bases and J 4 bases, leaving 10 bases between the germline ends. The V gene's germline CDR1 is SGHDN and CDR2 FVKESK. The CDR3 totals 15 residues. The CDR3 protein is CASSQDPAENQPQHF. Here the CDR3 DNA reads TGTGCCAGCAGCCAAGATCCTGCGGAGAATCAGCCCCAGCATTTT.

The chain combines TRBV5-4 with TRBJ2-1, with D tentatively TRBD1 (6 bases). Germline V gene lookup returns CDR1 SGHNT and CDR2 YYREEE (reference sequence). This CDR3 is built from 14 residues. Trimming stripped 4 bases from V and 7 bases from J, with 15 bases between. The CDR3 sequence is CASSPQGLGNEQFF. In DNA, the CDR3 is TGTGCCAGCAGCCCACAGGGTCTTGGGAATGAGCAGTTCTTC.

This clone was recorded once. The chain couples TRBV4-3 to TRBJ1-3; D might be TRBD1 (6 bases). The germline gives CDR1 LGHNA, CDR2 YSLEER. The ends were cut back, 3 bases at V and 7 bases at J, with 16 bases in the middle. The CDR3 sequence is 15 residues long. The CDR3 DNA is TGCGCCAGCAGCCAGCAGGGGCCAGGATCCAACACCATATATTTT. Its translation: CASSQQGPGSNTIYF.

This sequence joins TRBV13 and TRBJ2-1; weak D call: TRBD1 (5 bases). The V end was cut by 0 bases, the J end by 7 bases, with 10 bases between. The CDR3 has 14 residues. The germline gives CDR1 PRHDT, CDR2 FYEKMQ (reference sequence). The CDR3 reads CASSLGRAFNEQFF. DNA for the CDR3: TGTGCCAGCAGCTTAGGCAGGGCGTTTAATGAGCAGTTCTTC.

The chain has TRBV12-3 or TRBV12-4 and TRBJ2-7; TRBD1 aligns across 8 bases. V lost 7 bases, J lost 4 bases, and 6 bases stayed unmatched. This CDR3 has 13 amino acids. The CDR3 protein is CASTRTGKYEQYF. The CDR3 DNA reads TGTGCCAGCACGCGGACAGGGAAGTACGAGCAGTACTTC.

The rearrangement links TRBV5-1 to TRBJ2-2, with 7 positions matching TRBD2. CDR1 and CDR2 from the germline V gene are SGHRS and YFSETQ. This CDR3 comprises 15 residues. Trimming cost V 2 bases and J 6 bases; bases outside gene matches: 7. In DNA, the CDR3 is TGCGCCAGCAGCTTTTCCGGGAGCGGGGCCGGGGAGCTGTTTTTT. Amino acids: CASSFSGSGAGELFF.